This T cell receptor beta chain was documented in a study of T cell repertoires in cytomegalovirus infection (dated by TCRdb to between 2018 and 2020). The study in broad terms: Alongside well-studied HLA-B-restricted epitopes, the peptide stimulations were aimed at recently identified HLA-C-restricted CMV epitopes, whose presentation resists viral immunomodulation. Donor HLA type was relevant to the analysis, because carriage of CMV infection together with the matching HLA type was indicated by public TCR beta signatures.

Turning to this clonotype: The target of this receptor is not known. No much larger clone exists at a distance of one base, and base qualities are not known.

The V and J ends are trimmed by 1 base and 4 bases, leaving 10 bases between them. Reading the germline V gene gives CDR1 MGHRA and CDR2 YSYEKL. The CDR3 starts with the cysteine, ends with the phenylalanine, and has 14 residues. Only the CDR3 DNA stays, 42 bases, in frame from base 1. Here is what the overall study found, with its caveats: The ex vivo response was dominated by HLA-C-restricted CMV-specific TCR beta clonotypes, which also provided the single most frequent clonotype in two of eight donors. In both this cohort and an independent cohort of several hundred donors, the cumulative frequency of public TCR beta family members distinguished carriers of CMV infection plus the relevant HLA type.

Sample treatment or condition, as interpreted from the label and publication: in vitro stimulation with specific CMV peptide epitopes to enrich CMV-specific T cells. Sequencing was carried out with an Illumina HiSeq 1500. TCRdb passed the public sequencing reads through fastp at Q25 and MiXCR, retaining productive beta sequences. Here each entry gathers all rows of one CDR3 protein and keeps the most common genes and DNA. The sample has about a million distinct CDR3 sequences on record, around 31% of them singletons. Roughly an eighth of the sample goes to the ten largest clones. In this chain, TRBV4-1 is recombined with TRBJ1-1; a confident D gene designation cannot be given. Source: cultured CD8+ T cells from PBMCs, taken from culture after CMV antigen stimulation. This clonotype originated in a human donor in good health (CMV status not recorded). Some clones in this sample may be carry-over from other donors' samples. At the DNA level, the sequence is TGCGCCAGCAGCCAAGTCCCTAGAGGCACTGAAGCTTTCTTT. This sequence encodes CASSQVPRGTEAFF.